This T cell receptor beta chain appears in the sequencing data of a study of T cell repertoires in cytomegalovirus infection. Study summary: CMV infection plus the matching HLA type was flagged by public TCR beta signatures. Findings and caveats of the study: Cumulative frequency of public TCR beta families picked out carriers of CMV plus the relevant HLA. The study found HLA-C-restricted CMV-specific TCR beta clonotypes dominating the ex vivo response.

TCRdb reprocessed the reads via MiXCR and lists one record per CDR3 protein. This table has more than 250,000 distinct CDR3 sequences, roughly 15% appearing once. In this sample, this clonotype turned up many times. No antigen is known for it. The clonotype comes from a human donor in good health (CMV status not recorded). Some clones in this sample may be carry-over from other donors' samples. The sequenced sample consisted of PBMCs.

The CDR3 region is CASSPWTGSSYEQYF. The CDR3 bases are TGTGCCAGCAGCCCGTGGACAGGTAGCTCCTACGAGCAGTACTTC. The chain combines TRBV7-9 with TRBJ2-7; 7 nucleotides line up with TRBD1. CDR3 length: 15 amino acids. Looked up from germline, CDR1 is SEHNR and CDR2 is FQNEAQ (reference sequence). V lost 5 bases, J lost 0 bases, and 7 bases stayed unmatched. Full variable domain (rest looked up from reference TRBV7-9 and TRBJ2-7): DTGVSQNPRHKITKRGQNVTFRCDPISEHNRLYWYRQTLGQGPEFLTYFQNEAQLEKSRLLSDRFSAERPKGSFSTLEIQRTEQGDSAMYLCASSPWTGSSYEQYFGPGTRLTVT.